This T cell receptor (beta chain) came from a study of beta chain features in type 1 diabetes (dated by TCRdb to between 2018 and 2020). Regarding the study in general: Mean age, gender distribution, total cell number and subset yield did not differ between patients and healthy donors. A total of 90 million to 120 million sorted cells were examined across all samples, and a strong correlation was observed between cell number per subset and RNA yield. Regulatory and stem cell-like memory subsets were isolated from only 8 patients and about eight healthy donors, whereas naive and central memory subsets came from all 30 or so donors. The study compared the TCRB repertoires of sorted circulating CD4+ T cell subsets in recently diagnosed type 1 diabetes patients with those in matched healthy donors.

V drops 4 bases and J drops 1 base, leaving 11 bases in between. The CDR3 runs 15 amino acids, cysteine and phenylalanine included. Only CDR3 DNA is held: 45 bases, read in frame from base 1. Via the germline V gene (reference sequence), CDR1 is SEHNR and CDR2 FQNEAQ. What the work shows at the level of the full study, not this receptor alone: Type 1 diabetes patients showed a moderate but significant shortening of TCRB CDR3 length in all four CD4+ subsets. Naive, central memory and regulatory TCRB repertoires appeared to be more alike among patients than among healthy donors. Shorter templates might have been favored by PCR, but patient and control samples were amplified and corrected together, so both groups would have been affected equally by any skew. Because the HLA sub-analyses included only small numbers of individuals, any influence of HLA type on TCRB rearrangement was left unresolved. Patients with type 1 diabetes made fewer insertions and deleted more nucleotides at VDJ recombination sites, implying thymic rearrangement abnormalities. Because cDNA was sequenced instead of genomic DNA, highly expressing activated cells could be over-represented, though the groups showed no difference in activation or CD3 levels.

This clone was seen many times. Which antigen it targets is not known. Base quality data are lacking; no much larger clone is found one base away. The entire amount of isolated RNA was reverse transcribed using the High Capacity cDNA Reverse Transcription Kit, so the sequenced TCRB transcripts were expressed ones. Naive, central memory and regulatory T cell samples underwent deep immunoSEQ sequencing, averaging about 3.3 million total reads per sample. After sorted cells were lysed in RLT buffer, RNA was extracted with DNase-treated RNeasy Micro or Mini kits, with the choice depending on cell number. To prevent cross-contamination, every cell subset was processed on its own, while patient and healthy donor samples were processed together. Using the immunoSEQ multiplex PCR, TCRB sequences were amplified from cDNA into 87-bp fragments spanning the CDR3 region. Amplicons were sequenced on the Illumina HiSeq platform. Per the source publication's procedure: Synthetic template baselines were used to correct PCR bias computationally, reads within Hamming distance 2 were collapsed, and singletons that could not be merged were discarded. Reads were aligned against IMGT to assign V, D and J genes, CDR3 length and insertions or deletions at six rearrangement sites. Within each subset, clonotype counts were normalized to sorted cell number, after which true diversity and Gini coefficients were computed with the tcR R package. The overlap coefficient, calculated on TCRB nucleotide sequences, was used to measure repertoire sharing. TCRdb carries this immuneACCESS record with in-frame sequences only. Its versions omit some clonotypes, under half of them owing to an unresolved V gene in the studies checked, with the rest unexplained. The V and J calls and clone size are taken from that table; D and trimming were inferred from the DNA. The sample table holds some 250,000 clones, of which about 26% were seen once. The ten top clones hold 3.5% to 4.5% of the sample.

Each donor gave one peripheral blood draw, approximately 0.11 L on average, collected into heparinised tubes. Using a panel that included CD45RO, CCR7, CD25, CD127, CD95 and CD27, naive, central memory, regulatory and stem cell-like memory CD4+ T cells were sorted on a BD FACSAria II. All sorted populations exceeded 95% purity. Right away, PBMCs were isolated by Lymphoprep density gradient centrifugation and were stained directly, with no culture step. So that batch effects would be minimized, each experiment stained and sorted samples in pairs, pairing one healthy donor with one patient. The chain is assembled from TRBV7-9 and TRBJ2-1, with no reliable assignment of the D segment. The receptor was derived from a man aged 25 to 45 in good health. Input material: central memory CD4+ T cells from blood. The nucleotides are TGTGCCAGCAGCTCCACGACGTTTTCCTACAATGAGCAGTTCTTC. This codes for CASSSTTFSYNEQFF.